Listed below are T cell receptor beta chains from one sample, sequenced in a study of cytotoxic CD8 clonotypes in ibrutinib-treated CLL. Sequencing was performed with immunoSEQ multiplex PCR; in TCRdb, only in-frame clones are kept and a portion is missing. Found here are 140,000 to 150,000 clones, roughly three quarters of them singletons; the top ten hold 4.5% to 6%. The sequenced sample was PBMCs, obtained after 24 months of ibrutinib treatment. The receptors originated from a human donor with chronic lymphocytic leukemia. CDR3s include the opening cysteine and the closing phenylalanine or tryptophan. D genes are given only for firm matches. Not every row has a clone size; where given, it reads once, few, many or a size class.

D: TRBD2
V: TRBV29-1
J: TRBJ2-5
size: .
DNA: TGCAGCGTTGAGGGTCTAGCGGGAGTCGTGGGGCAGTACTTC
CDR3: CSVEGLAGVVGQYF

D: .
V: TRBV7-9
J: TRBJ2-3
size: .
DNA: TGTGCCAGCAGCTACGTCGCAGGGACAGATACGCAGTATTTT
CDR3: CASSYVAGTDTQYF

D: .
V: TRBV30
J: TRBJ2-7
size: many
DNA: TGTGCCTGGAGCCGGACCTACGAGCAGTACTTC
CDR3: CAWSRTYEQYF

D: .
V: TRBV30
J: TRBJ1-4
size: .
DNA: TGTGCCTGGAGTGTAGGGCCAGGGGAAAAACTGTTTTTT
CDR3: CAWSVGPGEKLFF

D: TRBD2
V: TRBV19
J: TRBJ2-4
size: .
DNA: TGTGCCAGTAGTATCCCCGGACTAGCGGGAGATGGAAACATTCAGTACTTC
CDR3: CASSIPGLAGDGNIQYF

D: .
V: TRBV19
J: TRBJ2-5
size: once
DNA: TGTGCCACCGCCGGGGGCGGGGAGACCCAGTACTTC
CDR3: CATAGGGETQYF

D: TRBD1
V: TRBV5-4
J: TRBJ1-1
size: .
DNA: TGTGCCAGCAGCACTGGCGGGACAGCCAACACTGAAGCTTTCTTT
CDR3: CASSTGGTANTEAFF

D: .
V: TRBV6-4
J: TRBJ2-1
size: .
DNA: TGTGCCAGCAGGCCCCCGGGCCCCCAGGGTCCCGAGGTTGAGCAGTTCTTC
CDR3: CASRPPGPQGPEVEQFF

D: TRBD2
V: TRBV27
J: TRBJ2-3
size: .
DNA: TGTGCCAGCAGTTCCACCCCGGGACTAGCGGGAGGTCAGATCAGCACAGATACGCAGTATTTT
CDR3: CASSSTPGLAGGQISTDTQYF

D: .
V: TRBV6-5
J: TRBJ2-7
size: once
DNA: TGTGCCAGCAGACCCGGGGCGCTGGGTTACGAGCAGTACTTC
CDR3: CASRPGALGYEQYF

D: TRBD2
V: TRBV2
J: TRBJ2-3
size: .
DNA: TGTGCCAGCAGTGAGGGACTAGCTGGTGCAGATACGCAGTATTTT
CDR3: CASSEGLAGADTQYF

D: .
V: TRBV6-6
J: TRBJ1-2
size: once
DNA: TGTGCCAGCAGTTACTCGGGGGAGGTATCATCAGGCTACACCTTC
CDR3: CASSYSGEVSSGYTF

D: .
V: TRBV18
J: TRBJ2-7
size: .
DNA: TGTGCCAGCTCACCGACAGCCGTCCACGAGCAGTACTTC
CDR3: CASSPTAVHEQYF

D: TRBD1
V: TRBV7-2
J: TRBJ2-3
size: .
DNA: TGTGCCAGCAGCTTGGTAGGGGGCTGGGGCACAGATACGCAGTATTTT
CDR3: CASSLVGGWGTDTQYF

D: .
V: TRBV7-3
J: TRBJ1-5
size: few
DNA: TGTGCCAGCAGCTTATACACCACTGAGCCCCAGCATTTT
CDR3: CASSLYTTEPQHF

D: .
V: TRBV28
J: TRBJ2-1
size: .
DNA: TGTGCCAGCAGTAGCTCGGGGGCCTCCTACAATGAGCAGTTCTTC
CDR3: CASSSSGASYNEQFF

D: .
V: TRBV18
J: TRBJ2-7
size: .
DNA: TGTGCCAGCTCACCAGGGGCAGACTACGAGCAGTACTTC
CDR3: CASSPGADYEQYF

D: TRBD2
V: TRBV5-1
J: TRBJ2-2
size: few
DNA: TGCGCCACTCGGCGGGAGGGGAGCACCGGGGAGCTGTTTTTT
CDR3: CATRREGSTGELFF

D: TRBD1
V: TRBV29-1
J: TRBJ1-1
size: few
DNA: TGCAGCGTCACATCCCAGGGGGCGGGAACTGAAGCTTTCTTT
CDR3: CSVTSQGAGTEAFF

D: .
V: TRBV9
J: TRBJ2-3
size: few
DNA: TGTGCCAGCAGCGTGACAGCCCTCACAGATACGCAGTATTTT
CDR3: CASSVTALTDTQYF

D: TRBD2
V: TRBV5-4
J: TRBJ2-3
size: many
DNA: TGTGCCAGCAGCTTCAGACTAGCGGGGGAGGTAGATACGCAGTATTTT
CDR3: CASSFRLAGEVDTQYF

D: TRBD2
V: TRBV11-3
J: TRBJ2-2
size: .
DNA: TGTGCCAGCAGCTCGACCCGGGGGGACACCGGGGAGCTGTTTTTT
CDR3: CASSSTRGDTGELFF

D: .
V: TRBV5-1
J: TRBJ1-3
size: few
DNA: TGCGCCAGCAGCCAGGACCCGTCTGGAAACACCATATATTTT
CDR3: CASSQDPSGNTIYF

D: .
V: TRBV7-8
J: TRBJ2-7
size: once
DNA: TGTGCCAGCAGCTTTAGTCCCTACGAGCAGTACTTC
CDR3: CASSFSPYEQYF

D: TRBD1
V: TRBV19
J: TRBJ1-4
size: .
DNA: TGTGCCAGTAGTATCAGTGGGACAGCGGCTAATGAAAAACTGTTTTTT
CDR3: CASSISGTAANEKLFF

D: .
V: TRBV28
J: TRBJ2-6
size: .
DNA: TGTGCCAGCAGTCGACCTGAGACTTTCAACGTCCTGACTTTC
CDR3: CASSRPETFNVLTF

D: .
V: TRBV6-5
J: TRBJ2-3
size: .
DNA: TGTGCCAGCGGGGAGACCGGGGCAAAGTATTTT
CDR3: CASGETGAKYF

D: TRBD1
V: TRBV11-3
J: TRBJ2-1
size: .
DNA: TGTGCCAGCAGCTTCGACAGGGGGTGGAATGAGCAGTTCTTC
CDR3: CASSFDRGWNEQFF

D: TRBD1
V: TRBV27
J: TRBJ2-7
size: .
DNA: TGTGCCAGCAGTTTATCGGCAGGGGGCCCCTACGAGCAGTACTTC
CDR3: CASSLSAGGPYEQYF

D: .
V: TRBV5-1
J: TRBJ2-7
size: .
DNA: TGCGCCAGCACCGGGGAATACGAGCAGTACTTC
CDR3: CASTGEYEQYF

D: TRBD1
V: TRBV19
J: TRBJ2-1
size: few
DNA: TGTGCCAGTAGTATCCCGGACAGGGGGGATGAGCAGTTCTTC
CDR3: CASSIPDRGDEQFF

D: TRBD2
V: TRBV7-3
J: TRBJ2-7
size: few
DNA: TGTGCCAGCAGCATCGTAGCGGGAGTCGGTGAGCAGTACTTC
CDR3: CASSIVAGVGEQYF

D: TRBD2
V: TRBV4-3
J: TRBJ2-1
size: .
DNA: TGCGCCAGCAGCCAAGAGGCCCCTAGCGGGGGGCCTACTAAGCAGTTCTTC
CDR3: CASSQEAPSGGPTKQFF

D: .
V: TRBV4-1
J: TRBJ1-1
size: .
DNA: TGCGCCAGCAGCCAAGAGGGGAACAGGGTCGGGGACACTGAAGCTTTCTTT
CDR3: CASSQEGNRVGDTEAFF

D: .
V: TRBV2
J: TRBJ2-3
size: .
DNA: TGTGCCAGCACCTGGACCCCCCCGGGCACAGATACGCAGTATTTT
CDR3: CASTWTPPGTDTQYF

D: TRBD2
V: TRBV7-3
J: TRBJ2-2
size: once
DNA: TGTGCCAGCACCGAAGGCCGGGGAGGGGCCACCGGGGAGCTGTTTTTT
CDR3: CASTEGRGGATGELFF

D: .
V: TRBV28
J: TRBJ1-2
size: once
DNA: TGTGCCAGCAGTTTAGGGCGGAACTATGGCTACACCTTC
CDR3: CASSLGRNYGYTF

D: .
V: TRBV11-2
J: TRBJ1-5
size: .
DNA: TGTGCCAGCAGCTTAGGGGGAGGGCAGCCCCAGCATTTT
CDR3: CASSLGGGQPQHF

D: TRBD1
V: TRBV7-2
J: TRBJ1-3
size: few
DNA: TGTGCCAGCAGCCAACCCGGGACAGGGGGCAGAAACACCATATATTTT
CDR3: CASSQPGTGGRNTIYF

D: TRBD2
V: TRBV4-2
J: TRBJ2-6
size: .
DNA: TGTGCCGGTGGGAGGGTCCAGAGCTCTGGGGCCAACGTCCTGACTTTC
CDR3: CAGGRVQSSGANVLTF

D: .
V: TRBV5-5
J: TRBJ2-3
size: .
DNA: TGTGCCAGCAGCTTGTTTCAGGGCGCCGATACGCAGTATTTT
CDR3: CASSLFQGADTQYF

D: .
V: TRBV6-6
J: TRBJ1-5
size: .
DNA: TGTGCCAGCACCCGGACCGATCAGCCCCAGCATTTT
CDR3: CASTRTDQPQHF